Presented here are 13 T cell receptor beta chains from one specimen sequenced in a study of T cell responses to AZD1222 COVID-19 vaccine. Data came from immunoSEQ multiplex PCR; TCRdb stores just in-frame clones and leaves some out. The sample yields about 160,000 clones, around 92% seen once. The specimen was peripheral blood, collected on day 0 of AZD1222 vaccination. The receptors here all came from an adult in good health.

This chain links TRBV24-1 with TRBJ2-3; D is unresolved. The V end lost 3 bases, the J end lost 7 bases, and 13 bases lay between the germline ends. Germline V gene lookup returns CDR1 KGHDR and CDR2 SFDVKD. The CDR3 loop spans 14 amino acids. The CDR3: CATSDTRTDHTQYF. CDR3 coding DNA: TGTGCCACCAGTGATACCCGGACGGATCATACGCAGTATTTT.

The rearrangement uses TRBV11-2 and TRBJ1-2, with D perhaps matching TRBD1 (5 bases). This CDR3 region has 13 residues. CDR1 is SGHAT, CDR2 FQNNGV, per germline. V was pared by 5 bases and J by 7 bases, with 14 bases between. CDR3 bases: TGTGCCAGCAGCCCTGACGGGACTAGTGGCTACACCTTC. This sequence encodes CASSPDGTSGYTF.

The V gene is TRBV9, the J gene TRBJ2-2, with TRBD1 identical over 9 bases. The CDR3 totals 16 residues. The V gene's germline CDR1 is SGDLS and CDR2 YYNGEE. The ends lost 3 bases at V and 6 bases at J; junction bases unmatched: 9. The CDR3 spells CASSGPGQGMSGELFF. Here the CDR3 DNA reads TGTGCCAGCAGCGGGCCGGGACAGGGAATGTCCGGGGAGCTGTTTTTT. Full variable domain (remainder filled in from reference TRBV9 and TRBJ2-2): DSGVTQTPKHLITATGQRVTLRCSPRSGDLSVYWYQQSLDQGLQFLIQYYNGEERAKGNILERFSAQQFPDLHSELNLSSLELGDSALYFCASSGPGQGMSGELFFGEGSRLTVL.

The CDR3 here is CASSYRATSADEQYF. The DNA for the CDR3 is TGCGCCAGCAGCTATAGAGCGACTAGCGCAGACGAGCAGTACTTC. V is TRBV5-1 and J is TRBJ2-7; 8 nucleotides agree with TRBD2. Trimming cost V 3 bases and J 5 bases; bases outside gene matches: 10. Germline loops: CDR1 SGHRS, CDR2 YFSETQ. The CDR3 contains 15 residues.

The CDR3 DNA sequence: TGTGCCAGCAGTGTTTCTCCCCAGGTTTTGCGCTCTGGGGCCAACGTCCTGACTTTC. This codes for CASSVSPQVLRSGANVLTF. V and J are TRBV2 and TRBJ2-6; D remains unclear. V was trimmed by 4 bases and J by 0 bases, leaving 19 bases between them. The germline V gene has CDR1 SNHLY and CDR2 FYNNEI. This CDR3 has 19 residues.

This clone was seen a handful of times. The genes are TRBV9 and TRBJ1-6; weak D call: TRBD1 (5 bases). This CDR3 spans 13 amino acids. Trimming took off 7 bases at V and 9 bases at J, with 14 bases between the two ends. The germline V gene has CDR1 SGDLS and CDR2 YYNGEE. CDR3 DNA: TGTGCCAGCTCCCAGGGTTCGAGTTCACCCCTCCACTTT. This codes for CASSQGSSSPLHF.

This chain joins TRBV5-4 and TRBJ2-5; D is possibly TRBD1 (5 bases). Between the trimmed V and J ends, which lost 3 bases and 5 bases, there was a span of 11 bases. This CDR3 is built from 13 residues. Per the germline V gene, CDR1 is SGHNT and CDR2 is YYREEE (reference sequence). CDR3 amino acids: CASSSPGQETQYF. The CDR3 DNA reads TGTGCCAGCAGCTCCCCAGGGCAGGAGACCCAGTACTTC.

The J gene is TRBJ1-1, the V gene TRBV29-1, with D possibly matching TRBD1 (5 bases). Trimming took 4 bases from V and 4 from J, leaving 10 bases between them. Germline lookup yields CDR1 SQVTM and CDR2 ANQGSEA. This CDR3 contains 12 residues. CDR3 in amino acids: CSVVGGGTEAFF. As DNA, the CDR3 is TGCAGCGTTGTTGGGGGAGGCACTGAAGCTTTCTTT.

This chain joins TRBV7-9 and TRBJ2-7; 11 bases align to TRBD1. The V gene end was trimmed by 5 bases and the J gene end by 5 bases; junction bases not matched to a gene: 8. The CDR3 spans 15 residues. CDR1 and CDR2 (germline): SEHNR, FQNEAQ (reference sequence). As DNA, the CDR3 is TGTGCCAGCAGCCCATTTGGGACAGGGGGAAACGAGCAGTACTTC. It yields the protein CASSPFGTGGNEQYF.

J is TRBJ2-7 and V is TRBV6-5, with a weak D call TRBD1 (6 bases). The germline V gene has CDR1 MNHEY and CDR2 SVGAGI. Trimming removed 7 bases from V and 0 bases from J, with 7 bases in between. The CDR3 extends over 12 amino acids. In DNA form, the CDR3 reads TGTGCCAGCACGGACAGCTCCTACGAGCAGTACTTC. It translates to CASTDSSYEQYF.

V and J are TRBV18 and TRBJ2-3; 12 bases match TRBD2. The CDR3 length is 17 residues. Germline CDR1 is KGHSH and CDR2 is LQKENI. V trimming: 2 bases; J trimming: 3 bases; junction bases outside the gene matches: 6. CDR3 nucleotides: TGTGCCAGCTCACCAAAATCGCTAGCGGGGGGGACAGATACGCAGTATTTT. Translating gives CASSPKSLAGGTDTQYF.

The gene calls are TRBV4-3 and TRBJ1-1, with D perhaps TRBD1 (6 bases). CDR3 length equals 15 residues. Germline CDR1 and CDR2: LGHNA and YSLEER. The V gene lost 1 base and the J gene lost 6 bases, with 15 bases spanning the gap. In DNA form, the CDR3 reads TGCGCCAGCAGCCAAGCAGGGGCCCCAGGGGCTGAAGCTTTCTTT. This encodes CASSQAGAPGAEAFF.

The chain uses TRBV18 and TRBJ1-6, with TRBD1 as a possible D gene (5 bases). The CDR3 is made up of 15 amino acids. CDR1 is KGHSH and CDR2 is LQKENI in the germline V gene. Trimming shortened V by 3 bases and J by 3 bases, and 9 bases separated the two germline ends. The CDR3 DNA is TGTGCCAGCTCACCCCAGGGTATCTATAATTCACCCCTCCACTTT. Protein sequence: CASSPQGIYNSPLHF.